These 22 T cell receptor beta chains were sequenced from one sample in a study of T cells after yellow fever vaccination. In TCRdb, the 5' RACE reads were re-called with MiXCR into one record per CDR3 protein. The repertoire holds 300,000 or so distinct CDR3 sequences, 7.5% to 9% seen once, with around 3.3% in the top ten. The specimen comprised CD4+ T cells sorted from PBMCs, sampled 5 days after the yellow fever booster vaccination. Receptors originate from a young man who received the YFV17D yellow fever vaccine.

This clonotype showed up just a few times. This rearrangement joins TRBV4-3 to TRBJ2-5; 9 bases map to TRBD2. V was clipped by 4 bases and J by 2 bases; unmatched bases: 14. Germline V lookup: CDR1 LGHNA, CDR2 YSLEER. This CDR3 spans 18 amino acids. The CDR3 sequence is CASSPTNYAGGPQETQYF. The CDR3 DNA is TGCGCCAGCAGCCCCACTAATTATGCGGGGGGGCCGCAAGAGACCCAGTACTTC.

This clonotype was recorded at least ten times. The V gene is TRBV6-1, the J gene TRBJ2-5; perhaps TRBD1 as D (5 bases). Trimming left V 4 bases short and J 4 bases short, with 10 bases between. The CDR3 covers 13 residues. The germline V gene has CDR1 MNHNS and CDR2 SASEGT. The CDR3 DNA is TGTGCCAGCAGTGGTCATGGGGCAGAGACCCAGTACTTC. As protein: CASSGHGAETQYF.

This clonotype has more than one count but fewer than ten. The genes are TRBV6-2 or TRBV6-3 and TRBJ2-7; D unclear. Trimming removed 0 bases at V and 5 bases at J, with 8 bases between. The CDR3 is made up of 13 amino acids. Germline V lookup: CDR1 MNHEY, CDR2 SVGEGT. CDR3 coding DNA: TGTGCCAGCAGTTACTCGAAAGTGAACGAGCAGTACGTC. It codes for CASSYSKVNEQYV.

In this sample, this clonotype turned up a few times. The rearrangement uses TRBV7-2 and TRBJ1-1, with 9 bases lining up with TRBD1. V shed 3 bases, J shed 6 bases, and the junction held 8 bases outside the gene matches. This CDR3 comprises 15 residues. CDR1 and CDR2 from the germline V gene are SGHTA and FQGNSA. CDR3 nucleotides: TGTGCCAGCAGCTTCGGGACAGGGTCGTACGCTGAAGCTTTCTTT. It is translated as CASSFGTGSYAEAFF. The whole variable domain, filled in from reference TRBV7-2 and TRBJ1-1, reads GAGVSQSPSNKVTEKGKDVELRCDPISGHTALYWYRQSLGQGLEFLIYFQGNSAPDKSGLPSDRFSAERTGGSVSTLTIQRTQQEDSAVYLCASSFGTGSYAEAFFGQGTRLTVV.

V usage is TRBV25-1 and J usage is TRBJ1-5; the D is unclear. Germline CDR1 reads MGHDK; CDR2 reads SYGVNS. With 6 bases removed from V and 6 bases from J, the gap between germline ends came to 9 bases. The CDR3 runs 12 residues. This CDR3 reads CASRRVGQPQHF. As DNA, the CDR3 is TGTGCCAGCAGAAGGGTCGGTCAGCCCCAGCATTTT.

The chain joins TRBV25-1 to TRBJ2-6; D is possibly TRBD1 or TRBD2 (6 bases each). The CDR3 consists of 16 residues. V was shortened by 4 bases and J by 0 bases, with 10 bases between the two germline ends. Germline V gene lookup returns CDR1 MGHDK and CDR2 SYGVNS. CDR3 sequence: CASSVRGLSGANVLTF. The CDR3 coding sequence is TGTGCCAGCAGTGTCCGGGGGCTCTCTGGGGCCAACGTCCTGACTTTC. Drawing the rest from reference TRBV25-1 and TRBJ2-6, the complete variable domain is EADIYQTPRYLVIGTGKKITLECSQTMGHDKMYWYQQDPGMELHLIHYSYGVNSTEKGDLSSESTVSRIRTEHFPLTLESARPSHTSQYLCASSVRGLSGANVLTFGAGSRLTVL.

A few counts support this clonotype. The chain is built from TRBV5-1 and TRBJ1-2, with a weak D call TRBD1 (5 bases). With 4 bases removed from V and 6 bases from J, the gap between germline ends came to 22 bases. The CDR3 is made up of 16 amino acids. Germline-derived CDR1 and CDR2 are SGHRS and YFSETQ. CDR3 sequence: CASSPNPGMRENGYTF. CDR3 bases: TGCGCCAGCAGCCCAAACCCAGGGATGAGGGAGAATGGCTACACCTTC. The whole variable domain, remainder taken from reference TRBV5-1 and TRBJ1-2, is KAGVTQTPRYLIKTRGQQVTLSCSPISGHRSVSWYQQTPGQGLQFLFEYFSETQRNKGNFPGRFSGRQFSNSRSEMNVSTLELGDSALYLCASSPNPGMRENGYTFGSGTRLTVV.

This clonotype was counted between two and nine times. The chain recombines TRBV5-1 with TRBJ1-4; TRBD1 matches 8 bases. The CDR3 spans 14 residues. With 4 bases clipped from V and 6 bases from J, the junction kept 5 bases outside the gene matches. CDR1 SGHRS and CDR2 YFSETQ come from the germline V gene. The CDR3 region has the DNA TGCGCCAGCAGCCCCGGACAGGGAGATGAAAAACTGTTTTTT. Translating it yields CASSPGQGDEKLFF. Combining the CDR3 with reference TRBV5-1 and TRBJ1-4 gives the whole variable domain KAGVTQTPRYLIKTRGQQVTLSCSPISGHRSVSWYQQTPGQGLQFLFEYFSETQRNKGNFPGRFSGRQFSNSRSEMNVSTLELGDSALYLCASSPGQGDEKLFFGSGTQLSVL.

The chain couples TRBV28 to TRBJ1-5; possibly TRBD1 for D (6 bases). Trimming left V 6 bases short and J 1 base short, with 10 bases between. Germline V gene lookup returns CDR1 MDHEN and CDR2 SYDVKM. This CDR3 has 14 amino acids. CDR3 sequence (DNA): TGTGCCAGCAGACCCGACAGGAGCAATCAGCCCCAGCATTTT. Its protein is CASRPDRSNQPQHF.

The chain couples TRBV18 to TRBJ2-5; weak D call: TRBD2 (6 bases). V was shortened by 6 bases and J by 5 bases, with 13 bases between the two germline ends. This CDR3 is 13 amino acids long. Germline CDR1 and CDR2: KGHSH and LQKENI. The CDR3 nucleotides read TGTGCCAGCTCGGCCGGAGGGCCGGAGACCCAGTACTTC. Its protein is CASSAGGPETQYF. Supplemented by reference TRBV18 and TRBJ2-5, the full variable domain reads NAGVMQNPRHLVRRRGQEARLRCSPMKGHSHVYWYRQLPEEGLKFMVYLQKENIIDESGMPKERFSAEFPKEGPSILRIQQVVRGDSAAYFCASSAGGPETQYFGPGTRLLVL.

This clonotype has only a few counts. This chain uses TRBV14 with TRBJ2-1; 8 nucleotides match TRBD2. Germline assignment: CDR1 SGHDN and CDR2 FVKESK. J lost 10 bases, V lost 0 bases, and 5 bases had no gene match. The CDR3 has 14 amino acids. The CDR3 sequence is CASSQDGGAGEQFF. The CDR3 DNA sequence: TGTGCCAGCAGCCAAGACGGGGGGGCGGGAGAGCAGTTCTTC.

This clonotype was observed a handful of times. The rearrangement joins TRBV24-1 to TRBJ2-3; the D gene is possibly TRBD2 (5 bases). The CDR3 covers 13 residues. The ends were cut back, 6 bases at V and 2 bases at J, with 8 bases in the middle. CDR1 KGHDR and CDR2 SFDVKD come from the germline V gene. Here the CDR3 reads CATSRADTDTQYF. The CDR3 coding sequence is TGTGCCACCAGTCGAGCGGACACAGATACGCAGTATTTT.

This clonotype was counted between two and nine times. The rearrangement joins TRBV2 to TRBJ2-4; D unclear. The V end lost 1 base, the J end lost 5 bases, and 6 bases lay between the germline ends. Germline CDR1 and CDR2: SNHLY and FYNNEI. The CDR3 covers 13 residues. The DNA of the CDR3 is TGTGCCAGCAGTGAAGGGTCCCAAAACATTCAGTACTTC. It specifies CASSEGSQNIQYF.

This clonotype has a count of ten or more. The chain recombines TRBV6-5 with TRBJ2-7, with TRBD1 as a possible D gene (6 bases). CDR1 is MNHEY and CDR2 is SVGAGI in the germline V gene. The germline V and J ends were trimmed by 6 bases and 4 bases, with 13 bases remaining between them. There are 13 residues in the CDR3. DNA for the CDR3: TGTGCCAGCAGGGACGGACAGAGGTACGAGCAGTACTTC. Residues: CASRDGQRYEQYF.

V usage is TRBV7-9 and J usage is TRBJ2-2, with D hard to call. V was shortened by 0 bases and J by 6 bases, with 8 bases between the two germline ends. Germline CDR1 reads SEHNR; CDR2 reads FQNEAQ (reference sequence). CDR3 size: 14 residues. CDR3 DNA sequence: TGTGCCAGCAGCTTAGCGTGGTCGGCCGGGGAGCTGTTTTTT. It specifies CASSLAWSAGELFF.

This clonotype occurred many times. The V gene is TRBV4-2, the J gene TRBJ2-3; D not resolved. The CDR3 totals 15 residues. Between the trimmed V and J ends, which lost 1 base and 6 bases, there was a span of 14 bases. CDR1 is LGHNA, CDR2 YNFKEQ, per germline. The CDR3 loop is CASSQGTSVPDTQYF. Here the CDR3 DNA reads TGTGCCAGCAGCCAAGGGACGTCTGTCCCGGATACGCAGTATTTT.

The genes are TRBV4-2 and TRBJ2-7; 9 bases align to TRBD1. This CDR3 is built from 16 residues. The germline V gene encodes CDR1 LGHNA and CDR2 YNFKEQ. The V and J ends lost 1 base and 6 bases, in that order; junction bases with no gene match: 10. The DNA for the CDR3 is TGTGCCAGCAGCCAAGGACCCCGGACAGGGGACGTCGAGCAGTACTTC. Its translation: CASSQGPRTGDVEQYF.

The chain links TRBV7-9 to TRBJ1-5, with 7 bases that match TRBD1. Germline assignment: CDR1 SEHNR and CDR2 FQNEAQ (reference sequence). The CDR3 has 15 amino acids. Trimming at V came to 6 bases and at J to 6 bases, leaving 11 bases not matched to a gene. CDR3 sequence (DNA): TGTGCCAGCAGTCGAGGGGCGTGGACAGGTCAGCCCCAGCATTTT. Its translation is CASSRGAWTGQPQHF.

The chain is built from TRBV12-3 or TRBV12-4 and TRBJ1-2, with TRBD1 matching 7 bases. With V trimmed by 5 bases and J by 4 bases, 10 bases remained unmatched. The CDR3 is made up of 15 amino acids. The CDR3 DNA is TGTGCCAGCAGTACTGAAGGGGGCGCTGGCTATGGCTACACCTTC. It is translated as CASSTEGGAGYGYTF.

This clonotype was observed a few times. The chain links TRBV20-1 to TRBJ1-1; maybe TRBD1 (5 bases). Germline V gene data show CDR1 as DFQATT and CDR2 as SNEGSKA (reference sequence). The CDR3 runs 14 residues. V lost 5 bases, J lost 0 bases, and 13 bases lay in between. Written as DNA, the CDR3 is TGCAGTGCTTCACCGACAGCAGTGAACACTGAAGCTTTCTTT. It translates to CSASPTAVNTEAFF.

This clonotype has only a few counts. The chain recombines TRBV18 with TRBJ2-5; unclear D gene. Germline loops: CDR1 KGHSH, CDR2 LQKENI. The V end lost 3 bases, the J end lost 2 bases, and 10 bases lay between the germline ends. The CDR3 spans 14 residues. The CDR3 coding sequence is TGTGCCAGCTCACCGCGGACGCAACAAGAGACCCAGTACTTC. This sequence encodes CASSPRTQQETQYF.

This clonotype was observed a few times. V gene TRBV5-4 combines with J gene TRBJ2-1, with TRBD1 matching over 7 bases. Losses at the gene ends were 7 bases for V and 2 bases for J; bases not matched to a gene: 9. CDR1 and CDR2 (germline): SGHNT, YYREEE (reference sequence). The CDR3 has 15 amino acids. CDR3 in DNA: TGTGCCAGCGTGCCGTATACAGGGGCCTACAATGAGCAGTTCTTC. Translated, it gives CASVPYTGAYNEQFF.